This T cell receptor (beta chain) stems from a study of graft-versus-host responses after intestinal transplantation. Study-level information: Recipients obtained multivisceral, liver-intestinal, or isolated intestinal transplants. Each patient got anti-thymocyte globulin induction, then tacrolimus and steroids for roughly 3 years. Study-level findings and limits: Allograft graft-versus-host to host-versus-graft clonal ratios ran high in patients with graft-donor T cell macrochimerism. Early post-transplant HvG declines showed an association with peak circulating GvH clone levels.

Worth noting for this clone: Its antigen is unidentified.

Using immunoSEQ multiplex PCR, the repertoire was profiled, and TCRdb retains in-frame clones only, with some absent. The table includes 25,000 to 35,000 clones, 80% to 85% detected once. From the graft tissue, intraepithelial and lamina propria lymphocytes were released through processing. This CDR3 is 11 amino acids long. Per the germline V gene, CDR1 is GTSNPN and CDR2 is SVGIG (reference sequence). Deletions cut 7 bases from V and 7 bases from J, with 13 bases between. The sequence came from a human patient who received an intestinal transplant, so some T cells may come from the graft donor. This chain joins TRBV30 and TRBJ1-2, with no clear D. The source material was ileum tissue, sampled 98 days after intestinal transplantation. For the CDR3, the DNA is TGTGCCTCCGCGGTGTACCGTGGCTACACCTTC. Amino acids: CASAVYRGYTF. Drawing the rest from reference TRBV30 and TRBJ1-2, the complete variable domain is SQTIHQWPATLVQPVGSPLSLECTVEGTSNPNLYWYRQAAGRGLQLLFYSVGIGQISSEVPQNLSASRPQDRQFILSSKKLLLSDSGFYLCASAVYRGYTFGSGTRLTVV.